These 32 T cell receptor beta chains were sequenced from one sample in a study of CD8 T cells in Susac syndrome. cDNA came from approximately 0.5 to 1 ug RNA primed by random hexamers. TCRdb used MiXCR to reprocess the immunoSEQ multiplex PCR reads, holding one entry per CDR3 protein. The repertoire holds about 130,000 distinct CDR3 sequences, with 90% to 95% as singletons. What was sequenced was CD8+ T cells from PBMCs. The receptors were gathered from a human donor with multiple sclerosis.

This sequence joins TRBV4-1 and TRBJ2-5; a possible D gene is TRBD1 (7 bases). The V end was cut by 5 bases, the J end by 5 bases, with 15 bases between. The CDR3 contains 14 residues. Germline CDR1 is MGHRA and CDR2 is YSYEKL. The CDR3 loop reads CASSSPTGRETQYF. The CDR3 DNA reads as TGCGCCAGCAGCTCACCGACAGGGAGGGAGACCCAGTACTTC.

CDR3 amino acids: CASSFLSGWGYTF. CDR3 bases: TGTGCCAGCAGTTTTTTGTCAGGGTGGGGCTACACCTTC. The genes are TRBV27 and TRBJ1-2; a possible D gene is TRBD1 (5 bases). The CDR3 consists of 13 residues. Germline V gene sequence: CDR1 MNHEY, CDR2 SMNVEV (reference sequence). V was clipped by 3 bases and J by 8 bases, with 13 bases between them.

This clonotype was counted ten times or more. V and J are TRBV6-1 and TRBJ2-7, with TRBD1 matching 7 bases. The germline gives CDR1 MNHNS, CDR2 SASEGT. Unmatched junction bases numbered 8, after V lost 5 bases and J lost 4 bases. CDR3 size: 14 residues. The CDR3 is CASSPNRGGYEQYF. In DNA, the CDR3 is TGTGCCAGCAGTCCAAACAGGGGCGGGTACGAGCAGTACTTC.

CDR3 protein: CASSLATGSHKGYEQYF. Written as DNA, the CDR3 is TGTGCCAGCAGCTTAGCGACCGGCAGCCATAAGGGCTACGAGCAGTACTTC. V is TRBV7-9 and J is TRBJ2-7; D not resolved. The germline V gene has CDR1 SEHNR and CDR2 FQNEAQ (reference sequence). This CDR3 is 17 amino acids long. V lost 0 bases and J lost 3, with 18 bases in between.

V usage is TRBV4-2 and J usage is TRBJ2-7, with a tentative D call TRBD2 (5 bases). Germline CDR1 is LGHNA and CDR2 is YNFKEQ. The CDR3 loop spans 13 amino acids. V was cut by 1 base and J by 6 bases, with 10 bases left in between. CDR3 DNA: TGTGCCAGCAGCCAAGTGTCGGGGTTCGAGCAGTACTTC. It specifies CASSQVSGFEQYF.

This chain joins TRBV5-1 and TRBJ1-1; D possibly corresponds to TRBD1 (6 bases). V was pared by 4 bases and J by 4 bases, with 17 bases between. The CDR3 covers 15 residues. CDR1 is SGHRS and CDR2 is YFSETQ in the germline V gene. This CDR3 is CASSGTGPGGTEAFF. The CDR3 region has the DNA TGCGCCAGCAGCGGTACAGGGCCGGGAGGCACTGAAGCTTTCTTT.

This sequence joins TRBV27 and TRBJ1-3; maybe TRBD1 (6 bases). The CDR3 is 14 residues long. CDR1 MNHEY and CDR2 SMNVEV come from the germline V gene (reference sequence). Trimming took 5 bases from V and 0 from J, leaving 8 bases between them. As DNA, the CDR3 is TGTGCCAGCAGTGCCAGGGGCTCTGGAAACACCATATATTTT. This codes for CASSARGSGNTIYF.

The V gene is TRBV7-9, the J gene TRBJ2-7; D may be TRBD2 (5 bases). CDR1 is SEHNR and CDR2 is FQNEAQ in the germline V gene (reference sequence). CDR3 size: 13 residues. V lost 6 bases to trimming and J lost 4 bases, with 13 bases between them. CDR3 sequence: CASRDSLGYEQYF. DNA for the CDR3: TGTGCCAGCAGGGACTCCCTGGGGTACGAGCAGTACTTC.

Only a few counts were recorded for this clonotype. This CDR3 reads CASSSGSSYEQYF. In nucleotides, the CDR3 is TGTGCCAGCAGCTCGGGCAGCTCCTACGAGCAGTACTTC. This chain connects TRBV27 to TRBJ2-7; D is ambiguous. Germline lookup yields CDR1 MNHEY and CDR2 SMNVEV (reference sequence). Trimming removed 6 bases from V and 0 bases from J, with 9 bases in between. The CDR3 is 13 residues long.

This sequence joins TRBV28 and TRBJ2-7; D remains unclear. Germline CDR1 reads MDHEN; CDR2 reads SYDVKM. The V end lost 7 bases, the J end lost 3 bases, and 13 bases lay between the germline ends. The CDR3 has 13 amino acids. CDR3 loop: CASTKVGNYEQYF. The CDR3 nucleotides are TGTGCCAGCACAAAGGTTGGCAACTACGAGCAGTACTTC.

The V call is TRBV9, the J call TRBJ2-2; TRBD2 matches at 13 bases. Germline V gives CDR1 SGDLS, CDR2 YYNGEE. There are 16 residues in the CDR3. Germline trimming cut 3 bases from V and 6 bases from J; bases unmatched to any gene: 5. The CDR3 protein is CASSARLAGGPGELFF. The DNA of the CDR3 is TGTGCCAGCAGCGCGCGACTAGCGGGAGGCCCCGGGGAGCTGTTTTTT.

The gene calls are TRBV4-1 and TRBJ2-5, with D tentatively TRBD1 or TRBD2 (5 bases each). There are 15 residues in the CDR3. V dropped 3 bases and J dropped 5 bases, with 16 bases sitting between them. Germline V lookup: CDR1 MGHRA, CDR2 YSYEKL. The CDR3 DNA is TGCGCCAGCAGCCAGGGGCCGGGGCGAGGGGAGACCCAGTACTTC. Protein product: CASSQGPGRGETQYF.

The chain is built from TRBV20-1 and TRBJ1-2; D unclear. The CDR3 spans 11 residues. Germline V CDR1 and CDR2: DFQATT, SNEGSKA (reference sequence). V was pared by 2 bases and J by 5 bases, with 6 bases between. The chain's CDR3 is CSARQDYGYTF. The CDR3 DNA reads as TGCAGTGCTAGACAAGATTATGGCTACACCTTC.

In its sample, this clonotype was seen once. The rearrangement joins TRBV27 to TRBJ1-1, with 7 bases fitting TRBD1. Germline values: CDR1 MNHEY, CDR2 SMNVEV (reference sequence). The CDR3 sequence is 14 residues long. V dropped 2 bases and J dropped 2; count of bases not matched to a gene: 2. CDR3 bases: TGTGCCAGCAGTTTAACAGGGGAAAACACTGAAGCTTTCTTT. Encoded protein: CASSLTGENTEAFF.

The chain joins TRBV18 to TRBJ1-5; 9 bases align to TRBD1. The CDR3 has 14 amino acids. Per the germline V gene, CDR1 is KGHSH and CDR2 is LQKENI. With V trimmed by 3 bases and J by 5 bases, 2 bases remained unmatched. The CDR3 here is CASSPGTGYQPQHF. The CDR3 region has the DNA TGTGCCAGCTCACCGGGGACAGGGTATCAGCCCCAGCATTTT.

CDR3 nucleotides: TGTGCCAGCAGTTCCTCCGGGAAGAACACTGAAGCTTTCTTT. Translated: CASSSSGKNTEAFF. The chain has TRBV12-3 or TRBV12-4 and TRBJ1-1; no firm D call. This CDR3 contains 14 residues. V lost 4 bases, J lost 1 base, and 10 bases lay in between.

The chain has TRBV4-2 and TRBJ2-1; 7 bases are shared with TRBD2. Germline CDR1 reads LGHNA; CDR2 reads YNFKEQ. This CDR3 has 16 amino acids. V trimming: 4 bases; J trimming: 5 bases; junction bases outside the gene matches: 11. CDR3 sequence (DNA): TGTGCCAGCAGCCGTCTGGAGCTAGCGGAAAACAATGAGCAGTTCTTC. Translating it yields CASSRLELAENNEQFF.

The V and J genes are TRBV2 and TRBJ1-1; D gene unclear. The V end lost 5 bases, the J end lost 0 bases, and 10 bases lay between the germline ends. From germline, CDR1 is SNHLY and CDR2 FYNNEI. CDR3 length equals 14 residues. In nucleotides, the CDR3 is TGTGCCAGCAGTCCAACTTCGATGAACACTGAAGCTTTCTTT. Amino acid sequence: CASSPTSMNTEAFF. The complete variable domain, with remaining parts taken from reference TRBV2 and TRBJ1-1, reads EPEVTQTPSHQVTQMGQEVILRCVPISNHLYFYWYRQILGQKVEFLVSFYNNEISEKSEIFDDQFSVERPDGSNFTLKIRSTKLEDSAMYFCASSPTSMNTEAFFGQGTRLTVV.

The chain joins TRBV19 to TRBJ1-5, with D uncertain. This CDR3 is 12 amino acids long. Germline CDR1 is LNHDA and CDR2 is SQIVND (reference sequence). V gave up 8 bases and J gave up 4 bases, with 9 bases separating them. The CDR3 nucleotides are TGTGCCAGTCGAGAAGTAAATCAGCCCCAGCATTTT. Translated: CASREVNQPQHF.

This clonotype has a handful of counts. CDR3 coding DNA: TGTGCCAGCAGCTTAGTGGGACACACAGACCCCGAGCAGTACTTC. Translation: CASSLVGHTDPEQYF. This chain uses TRBV11-2 with TRBJ2-7, with D possibly being TRBD1 (6 bases). Trimming pared 1 base from V and 6 bases from J, leaving 16 bases between. The CDR3 runs 15 residues. The germline V gene encodes CDR1 SGHAT and CDR2 FQNNGV.

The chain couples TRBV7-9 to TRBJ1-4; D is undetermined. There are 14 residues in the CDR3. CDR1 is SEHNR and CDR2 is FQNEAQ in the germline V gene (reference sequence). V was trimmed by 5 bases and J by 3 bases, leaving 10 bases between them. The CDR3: CASSRNLPNEKLFF. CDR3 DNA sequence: TGTGCCAGCAGCCGGAATCTCCCTAATGAAAAACTGTTTTTT.

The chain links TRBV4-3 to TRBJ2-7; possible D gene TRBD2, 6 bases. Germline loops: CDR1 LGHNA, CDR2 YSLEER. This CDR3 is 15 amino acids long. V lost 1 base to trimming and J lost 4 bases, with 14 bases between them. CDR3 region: CASSQAMGLQYEQYF. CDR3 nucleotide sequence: TGCGCCAGCAGCCAAGCGATGGGACTGCAGTACGAGCAGTACTTC.

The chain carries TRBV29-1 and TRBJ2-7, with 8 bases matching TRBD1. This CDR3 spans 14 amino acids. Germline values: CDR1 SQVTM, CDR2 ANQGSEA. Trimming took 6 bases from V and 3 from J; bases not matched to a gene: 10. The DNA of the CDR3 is TGCAGCGTCTTCGGACAGGGTGGGGACTACGAGCAGTACTTC. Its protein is CSVFGQGGDYEQYF.

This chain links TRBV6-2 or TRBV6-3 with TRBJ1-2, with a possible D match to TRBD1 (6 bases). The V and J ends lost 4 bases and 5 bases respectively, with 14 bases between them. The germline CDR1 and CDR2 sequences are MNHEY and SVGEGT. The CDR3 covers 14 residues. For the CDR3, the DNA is TGTGCCAGCAGTTTCTTACCCGGACAGTATGGCTACACCTTC. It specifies CASSFLPGQYGYTF.

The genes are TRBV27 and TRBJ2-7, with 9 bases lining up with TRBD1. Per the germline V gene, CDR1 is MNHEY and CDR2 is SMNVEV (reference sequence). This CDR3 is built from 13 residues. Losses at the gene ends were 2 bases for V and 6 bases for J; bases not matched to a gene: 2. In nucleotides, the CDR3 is TGTGCCAGCAGTTTAGGACAGGGGACCGAGCAGTACTTC. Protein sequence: CASSLGQGTEQYF.

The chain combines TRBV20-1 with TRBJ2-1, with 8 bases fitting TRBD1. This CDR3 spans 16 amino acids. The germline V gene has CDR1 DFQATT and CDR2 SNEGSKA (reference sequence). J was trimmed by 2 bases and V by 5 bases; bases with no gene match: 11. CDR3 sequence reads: CSAGTGYSSAYNEQFF. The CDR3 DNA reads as TGCAGTGCTGGGACAGGATACTCATCAGCCTACAATGAGCAGTTCTTC.

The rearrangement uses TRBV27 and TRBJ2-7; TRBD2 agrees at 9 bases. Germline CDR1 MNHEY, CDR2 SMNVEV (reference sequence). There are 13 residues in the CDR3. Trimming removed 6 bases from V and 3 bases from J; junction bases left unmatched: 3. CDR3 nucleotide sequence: TGTGCCAGCAGCGCGGGAGGGCTCTACGAGCAGTACTTC. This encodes CASSAGGLYEQYF.

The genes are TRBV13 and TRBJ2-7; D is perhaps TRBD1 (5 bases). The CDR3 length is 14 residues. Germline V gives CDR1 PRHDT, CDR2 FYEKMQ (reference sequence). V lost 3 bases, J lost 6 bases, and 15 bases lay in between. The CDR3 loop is CASSLGQGFGEQYF. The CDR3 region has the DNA TGTGCCAGCAGCTTGGGTCAGGGATTTGGCGAGCAGTACTTC.

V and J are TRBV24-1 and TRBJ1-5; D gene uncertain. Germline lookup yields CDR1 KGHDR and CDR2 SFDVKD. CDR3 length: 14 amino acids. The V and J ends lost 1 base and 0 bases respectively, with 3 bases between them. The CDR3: CATSDLSSNQPQHF. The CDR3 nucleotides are TGTGCCACCAGTGATTTAAGTAGCAATCAGCCCCAGCATTTT.

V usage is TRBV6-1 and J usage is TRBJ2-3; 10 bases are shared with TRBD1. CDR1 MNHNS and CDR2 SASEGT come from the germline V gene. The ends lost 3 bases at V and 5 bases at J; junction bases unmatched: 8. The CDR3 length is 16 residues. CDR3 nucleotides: TGTGCCAGCAGTGACCCCGGGACAGGGGAGGTAGATACGCAGTATTTT. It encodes CASSDPGTGEVDTQYF.

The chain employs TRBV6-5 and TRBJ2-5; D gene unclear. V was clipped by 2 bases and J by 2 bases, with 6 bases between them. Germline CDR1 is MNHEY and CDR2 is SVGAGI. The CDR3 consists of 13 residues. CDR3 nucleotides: TGTGCCAGCAGTTACGGGAATCAAGAGACCCAGTACTTC. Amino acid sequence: CASSYGNQETQYF.

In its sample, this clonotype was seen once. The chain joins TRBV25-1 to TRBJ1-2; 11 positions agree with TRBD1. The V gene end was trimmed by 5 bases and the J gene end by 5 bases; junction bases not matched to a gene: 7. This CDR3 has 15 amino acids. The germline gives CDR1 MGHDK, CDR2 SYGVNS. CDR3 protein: CASSYGQGAGYGYTF. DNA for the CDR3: TGTGCCAGCAGTTACGGACAGGGGGCAGGGTATGGCTACACCTTC.